This T cell receptor (beta chain) was found in a study of cytomegalovirus exposure and HLA in healthy donors. Germline V gives CDR1 SGHRS, CDR2 YFSETQ. V was cut by 4 bases and J by 6 bases, with 16 bases left in between. The CDR3 length is 14 residues. General observations from the study: Association with HLA alleles at 0.05 false discovery rate was found for some 18,000 TCR beta sequences in a later analysis. The classifier reportedly diagnosed cytomegalovirus status with high sensitivity and specificity.

60 Vbeta and 13 Jbeta primers were used in PCR. The table came from immunoSEQ multiplex PCR; TCRdb's copy has only in-frame clones and leaves some out. The table lists about 160,000 clones, roughly 79% of them singletons, with over 10% in the top ten. Of note for this clone: Its target is unknown.

Material for sequencing was PBMCs. The V call is TRBV5-1, the J call TRBJ1-1; D is possibly TRBD1 (6 bases). The sequence was obtained from a woman aged 45-60 years in good health and CMV-seronegative. The CDR3 sequence: CASSPQGYEAEAFF. CDR3 nucleotide sequence: TGCGCCAGCAGCCCACAGGGTTATGAGGCTGAAGCTTTCTTT.